This T cell receptor beta chain was identified during a study of Graves' ophthalmopathy and Graves' hyperthyroidism. Findings and caveats of the study: From stable hyperthyroidism, ophthalmopathy was separated by a 13-signature model with 85% to 90% sensitivity and roughly 81% specificity.

Beta-chain TCR CDR3 regions were amplified from RNA transcripts. Investigators did first-round RT-PCR with HTBI primers, then second-round multiplex PCR. Each CDR3 protein gets one entry after TCRdb re-called the multiplex PCR reads with MiXCR. The sample lists approximately 700,000 distinct CDR3 sequences, 35% to 50% occurring once. A note on this clonotype: Its antigen is still unknown.

Material: peripheral blood. This clonotype was sampled from an adult man with Graves' ophthalmopathy.

As DNA, the CDR3 is TGTGCCACGGGGGGCGTCAGCTCTGGAAACACCATATATTTT. This codes for CATGGVSSGNTIYF. The rearrangement uses TRBV10-3 and TRBJ1-3, with D possibly being TRBD1 (6 bases). This CDR3 has 14 amino acids. Germline CDR1 reads ENHRY; CDR2 reads SYGVKD. Trimming cost V 10 bases and J 0 bases, with 13 bases left between them.